Shown below are 12 T cell receptor beta chains from a single sample sequenced in a study of T cell clones after liver transplantation. The protocol was immunoSEQ multiplex PCR, while the TCRdb copy is restricted to in-frame clones and leaves out a portion. The data contain roughly 100,000 clones, under 90% of them singletons. The sequences come from CD4+ T cells from blood, collected approximately 43 months after liver transplant. Receptors originate from a human patient who received a liver transplant. Some T cells may be supplied by the graft donor.

The chain employs TRBV7-3 and TRBJ2-2; D gene uncertain. Germline CDR1 and CDR2: SGHTA and FQGTGA. CDR3 length equals 15 residues. Trimming cost V 7 bases and J 1 base, with 13 bases left between them. The CDR3 reads CASKRNQENTGELFF. CDR3 in DNA: TGTGCCAGCAAGAGAAATCAGGAGAACACCGGGGAGCTGTTTTTT.

The chain is built from TRBV5-4 and TRBJ2-5, with D unresolved. Germline V gene data show CDR1 as SGHNT and CDR2 as YYREEE (reference sequence). The CDR3 runs 16 residues. V shed 4 bases and J shed 5 bases, with 21 bases lying between them. The CDR3 is CASSRRVGLVEETQYF. Here the CDR3 DNA reads TGTGCCAGCAGCCGTCGAGTCGGGCTAGTGGAGGAGACCCAGTACTTC.

This chain connects TRBV27 to TRBJ2-3; possible D gene TRBD1, 6 bases. V gave up 2 bases and J gave up 2 bases, with 11 bases separating them. This CDR3 is 15 amino acids long. Germline V gene data show CDR1 as MNHEY and CDR2 as SMNVEV (reference sequence). Here the CDR3 reads CASSLPRQVTDTQYF. DNA of the CDR3: TGTGCCAGCAGTTTACCCCGACAGGTCACAGATACGCAGTATTTT.

The chain joins TRBV7-2 to TRBJ2-2; D remains unclear. The CDR3 runs to 13 residues. The germline CDR1 and CDR2 sequences are SGHTA and FQGNSA. V was clipped by 3 bases and J by 5 bases, with 7 bases between them. The DNA of the CDR3 is TGTGCCAGCAGCTTGTTTCGTACCGGGGAGCTGTTTTTT. Its translation: CASSLFRTGELFF.

The chain carries TRBV7-3 and TRBJ2-7; D gene uncertain. Trimming shortened V by 2 bases and J by 0 bases, and 5 bases separated the two germline ends. Germline loops: CDR1 SGHTA, CDR2 FQGTGA. The CDR3 covers 13 residues. The CDR3 DNA follows: TGTGCCAGCAGCTTATCCCCCTCCTACGAGCAGTACTTC. Residues: CASSLSPSYEQYF.

This CDR3 is CASSSVSLAGSSGANVLTF. The CDR3 DNA sequence: TGTGCCAGCAGCTCAGTCTCACTAGCGGGTAGCTCTGGGGCCAACGTCCTGACTTTC. The gene calls are TRBV7-2 and TRBJ2-6; the match to TRBD2 covers 9 bases. Losses at the gene ends were 4 bases for V and 0 bases for J; bases not matched to a gene: 10. Per the germline V gene, CDR1 is SGHTA and CDR2 is FQGNSA. The CDR3 is made up of 19 amino acids.

This rearrangement joins TRBV27 to TRBJ1-1; the D is unclear. Trimming removed 7 bases from V and 1 base from J, with 16 bases in between. Germline V CDR1 and CDR2: MNHEY, SMNVEV (reference sequence). CDR3 length: 15 residues. The CDR3 DNA is TGTGCCAGCATTCCTTCGAGGGCTGGGAACACTGAAGCTTTCTTT. The encoded protein is CASIPSRAGNTEAFF.

The chain combines TRBV2 with TRBJ1-1, with D maybe TRBD1 (5 bases). CDR3 length equals 15 residues. The germline CDR1 and CDR2 sequences are SNHLY and FYNNEI. Trimming cost V 1 base and J 1 base, with 10 bases left between them. This CDR3 is CASSEGGAQNTEAFF. CDR3 nucleotides: TGTGCCAGCAGTGAAGGAGGGGCTCAGAACACTGAAGCTTTCTTT.

This rearrangement joins TRBV14 to TRBJ1-2, with D perhaps matching TRBD1 (5 bases). The CDR3 loop spans 15 amino acids. The V gene lost 1 base and the J gene lost 4 bases, with 13 bases spanning the gap. Germline V gives CDR1 SGHDN, CDR2 FVKESK. The CDR3: CASSQVGTGGYGYTF. CDR3 bases: TGTGCCAGCAGCCAAGTGGGGACGGGAGGCTATGGCTACACCTTC.

This clone was counted once. The chain links TRBV7-3 to TRBJ2-2, with D hard to call. Trimming took off 0 bases at V and 2 bases at J, with 7 bases between the two ends. From germline, CDR1 is SGHTA and CDR2 FQGTGA. The CDR3 has 15 residues. The CDR3 here is CASSLTLINTGELFF. The CDR3 DNA reads as TGTGCCAGCAGCTTAACGCTTATAAACACCGGGGAGCTGTTTTTT. Full variable domain (remainder filled in from reference TRBV7-3 and TRBJ2-2): GAGVSQTPSNKVTEKGKYVELRCDPISGHTALYWYRQSLGQGPEFLIYFQGTGAADDSGLPNDRFFAVRPEGSVSTLKIQRTERGDSAVYLCASSLTLINTGELFFGEGSRLTVL.

There are a few counts of this clone. This chain connects TRBV2 to TRBJ1-1; 7 nucleotides line up with TRBD1. V was clipped by 4 bases and J by 4 bases; unmatched bases: 9. Per the germline V gene, CDR1 is SNHLY and CDR2 is FYNNEI. This CDR3 spans 15 amino acids. The CDR3: CASSVRQGEGTEAFF. CDR3 bases: TGTGCCAGCAGTGTCAGACAGGGAGAGGGCACTGAAGCTTTCTTT.

This clone has only one observation. V is TRBV30 and J is TRBJ2-7, with 11 bases fitting TRBD2. This CDR3 spans 16 amino acids. Trimming removed 2 bases from V and 0 bases from J; junction bases left unmatched: 6. CDR1 GTSNPN and CDR2 SVGIG come from the germline V gene (reference sequence). The CDR3 DNA reads TGTGCCTGGAGTCAGAGCGGACTAGCGGGCTCCTACGAGCAGTACTTC. Translated, it gives CAWSQSGLAGSYEQYF.